The 29 T cell receptor beta chains reported below all come from one sample, sequenced in a study of blood T cell repertoires in COVID-19. The protocol was immunoSEQ multiplex PCR, while the TCRdb copy is restricted to in-frame clones and leaves out a portion. The sample includes some 240,000 clones, 80% to 85% of them seen just once. The sample taken for sequencing was peripheral blood. The receptors derive from a woman between 65 and 79 years old with COVID-19, enrolled during active disease.

The chain joins TRBV9 to TRBJ2-2, with D unresolved. This CDR3 has 14 amino acids. Germline V gene data show CDR1 as SGDLS and CDR2 as YYNGEE. V lost 4 bases, J lost 8 bases, and 15 bases lay in between. The CDR3 spells CASSPRPSEGELFF. CDR3 DNA sequence: TGTGCCAGCAGCCCCCGCCCAAGCGAGGGGGAGCTGTTTTTT.

This clone was recorded a few times. The sample carries other DNA sequences with the same CDR3. The J gene is TRBJ1-5, the V gene TRBV11-2; TRBD1 aligns across 7 bases. Germline assignment: CDR1 SGHAT and CDR2 FQNNGV. There are 14 residues in the CDR3. With 1 base clipped from V and 6 bases from J, the junction kept 3 bases outside the gene matches. The CDR3 DNA sequence: TGTGCCAGCAGCTTAGGGCAGGGGGGTCAGCCCCAGCATTTT. It yields the protein CASSLGQGGQPQHF. Full variable domain (rest looked up from reference TRBV11-2 and TRBJ1-5): EAGVAQSPRYKIIEKRQSVAFWCNPISGHATLYWYQQILGQGPKLLIQFQNNGVVDDSQLPKDRFSAERLKGVDSTLKIQPAKLEDSAVYLCASSLGQGGQPQHFGDGTRLSIL.

The rearrangement uses TRBV28 and TRBJ2-1; TRBD2 matches 12 bases. V lost 6 bases to trimming and J lost 9 bases; unmatched junction nucleotides: 6. The CDR3 is made up of 14 amino acids. The germline V gene has CDR1 MDHEN and CDR2 SYDVKM. As DNA, the CDR3 is TGTGCCAGCAGCCTAGCGGGAGGGCGGAGTGAGCAGTTCTTC. Its protein is CASSLAGGRSEQFF.

The rearrangement uses TRBV5-6 and TRBJ1-1; 8 bases are a match to TRBD1. There are 16 residues in the CDR3. Germline lookup yields CDR1 SGHDT and CDR2 YYEEEE. Germline trimming cut 2 bases from V and 2 bases from J; bases unmatched to any gene: 8. The CDR3 DNA reads TGTGCCAGCAGCTTCGGGACAGGACAGAGAAACACTGAAGCTTTCTTT. Translating it yields CASSFGTGQRNTEAFF.

The V call is TRBV9, the J call TRBJ2-5, with D unclear. The CDR3 spans 14 residues. V lost 4 bases and J 5 bases, leaving 15 bases between the germline ends. Germline lookup yields CDR1 SGDLS and CDR2 YYNGEE. Written as DNA, the CDR3 is TGTGCCAGCAGCCCTAGTCCTAGTGCTGAGACCCAGTACTTC. Amino acid sequence: CASSPSPSAETQYF.

This chain connects TRBV11-3 to TRBJ2-2; TRBD1 matches 10 bases. CDR3 length equals 16 residues. The V gene end was trimmed by 3 bases and the J gene end by 1 base; junction bases not matched to a gene: 2. Germline loops: CDR1 SGHNT, CDR2 YENEEA. The CDR3 region has the DNA TGTGCCAGCAGCTTCCGGACAGGGGGGAACACCGGGGAGCTGTTTTTT. Amino acid sequence: CASSFRTGGNTGELFF.

J is TRBJ1-1 and V is TRBV11-2; D not certain. This CDR3 comprises 13 residues. Trimming left V 3 bases short and J 1 base short, with 6 bases between. The germline gives CDR1 SGHAT, CDR2 FQNNGV. The DNA for the CDR3 is TGTGCCAGCAGCTTCTCACAGAACACTGAAGCTTTCTTT. It specifies CASSFSQNTEAFF.

V usage is TRBV14 and J usage is TRBJ2-7; no definite D call. V lost 2 bases and J lost 2, with 10 bases in between. Germline V gives CDR1 SGHDN, CDR2 FVKESK. The CDR3 covers 14 residues. As DNA, the CDR3 is TGTGCCAGCAGCCAAATGAGTAACCCCTACGAGCAGTACTTC. Translated: CASSQMSNPYEQYF.

The V and J genes are TRBV18 and TRBJ2-1; 9 bases are a match to TRBD2. This CDR3 spans 14 amino acids. The germline V gene encodes CDR1 KGHSH and CDR2 LQKENI. The trim removed 0 bases at V and 9 bases at J, leaving 3 bases unmatched. Written as DNA, the CDR3 is TGTGCCAGCTCACCACCTAGCGGGGGAACTGAGCAGTTCTTC. It is translated as CASSPPSGGTEQFF.

As DNA, the CDR3 is TGTGCCAGCAGCTTATACGACAGAGAGAACACTGAAGCTTTCTTT. Its translation is CASSLYDRENTEAFF. V gene TRBV7-9 combines with J gene TRBJ1-1; tentatively, D is TRBD1 (5 bases). There are 15 residues in the CDR3. Trimming pared 2 bases from V and 1 base from J, leaving 11 bases between. CDR1 is SEHNR, CDR2 FQNEAQ, per germline (reference sequence).

The gene calls are TRBV6-5 and TRBJ2-5; 8 nucleotides match TRBD1. This CDR3 spans 14 amino acids. Germline V gene lookup returns CDR1 MNHEY and CDR2 SVGAGI. Trimming removed 5 bases from V and 4 bases from J; junction bases left unmatched: 6. Here the CDR3 DNA reads TGTGCCAGCAGTAGCTACAGGGGGAGAGAGACCCAGTACTTC. Translated: CASSSYRGRETQYF.

The gene calls are TRBV28 and TRBJ2-5; 9 bases fit TRBD2. The CDR3 covers 16 residues. V shed 6 bases, J shed 5 bases, and the junction held 13 bases outside the gene matches. Per germline, CDR1 MDHEN and CDR2 SYDVKM. The CDR3 loop reads CASSLGLAGGSETQYF. CDR3 nucleotide sequence: TGTGCCAGCAGCCTGGGGTTGGCGGGAGGGAGCGAGACCCAGTACTTC.

This clone was seen a few times. The chain recombines TRBV3-1 (or the pseudogene TRBV3-2) with TRBJ2-1; D not certain. The germline CDR1 and CDR2 sequences are LGHDT and YNNKEL (reference sequence). The V end lost 3 bases, the J end lost 10 bases, and 10 bases lay between the germline ends. This CDR3 spans 12 amino acids. The DNA of the CDR3 is TGTGCCAGCAGCCATGCTATCGTAGAGCAGTTCTTC. Amino acid sequence: CASSHAIVEQFF.

The chain couples TRBV20-1 to TRBJ2-1, with D unclear. This CDR3 is built from 11 residues. From germline, CDR1 is DFQATT and CDR2 SNEGSKA (reference sequence). V was trimmed by 6 bases and J by 7 bases, leaving 10 bases between them. DNA for the CDR3: TGCAGTGCCAAAAATCCAAATGAGCAGTTCTTC. It encodes CSAKNPNEQFF.

This clone was detected once. The CDR3, as DNA: TGCGCCAGCGAGGAGGTCCCGAACACCGGGGAGCTGTTTTTT. This translates into CASEEVPNTGELFF. The rearrangement uses TRBV5-1 and TRBJ2-2; D possibly corresponds to TRBD2 (5 bases). The CDR3 sequence is 14 residues long. Per germline, CDR1 SGHRS and CDR2 YFSETQ. V was pared by 7 bases and J by 0 bases, with 10 bases between.

This chain joins TRBV3-1 (or the pseudogene TRBV3-2) and TRBJ2-3, with 8 positions matching TRBD2. The CDR3 length is 15 residues. Trimming cost V 4 bases and J 6 bases; bases outside gene matches: 9. Germline CDR1 is LGHDT and CDR2 is YNNKEL (reference sequence). CDR3 residues: CASSRAGARIDTQYF. CDR3 sequence (DNA): TGTGCCAGCAGCCGAGCGGGAGCGCGTATTGATACGCAGTATTTT.

V and J are TRBV24-1 and TRBJ1-2, with D perhaps matching TRBD1 (5 bases). Germline-derived CDR1 and CDR2 are KGHDR and SFDVKD. V was pared by 7 bases and J by 0 bases, with 8 bases between. The CDR3 covers 13 residues. The CDR3 DNA reads TGTGCCACCAGGGACACTACTAACTATGGCTACACCTTC. Translation gives CATRDTTNYGYTF.

The V gene is TRBV24-1, the J gene TRBJ2-1; 9 bases are a match to TRBD2. J was trimmed by 6 bases and V by 6 bases; bases with no gene match: 8. Looked up from germline, CDR1 is KGHDR and CDR2 is SFDVKD. The CDR3 runs to 15 residues. The CDR3 sequence is CATSRLAESSNEQFF. CDR3 bases: TGTGCCACCAGTCGACTAGCGGAGAGTTCCAATGAGCAGTTCTTC.

For the CDR3, the DNA is TGTGCCAGCAGTGCGGGTCCCCCCAACTACGAGCAGTACTTC. Translation gives CASSAGPPNYEQYF. The V call is TRBV2, the J call TRBJ2-7; D is undetermined. Trimming stripped 4 bases from V and 3 bases from J, with 13 bases between. This CDR3 spans 14 amino acids. Germline CDR1 SNHLY, CDR2 FYNNEI. The variable domain in full, with the rest retrieved from reference TRBV2 and TRBJ2-7, is EPEVTQTPSHQVTQMGQEVILRCVPISNHLYFYWYRQILGQKVEFLVSFYNNEISEKSEIFDDQFSVERPDGSNFTLKIRSTKLEDSAMYFCASSAGPPNYEQYFGPGTRLTVT.

The V call is TRBV27, the J call TRBJ2-3; 7 nucleotides agree with TRBD1. Germline V gene lookup returns CDR1 MNHEY and CDR2 SMNVEV (reference sequence). CDR3 length: 15 residues. Trimming cost V 5 bases and J 5 bases; bases outside gene matches: 10. The DNA for the CDR3 is TGTGCCAGCAGTCCCAGGGGGTGGGGAGTAGATACGCAGTATTTT. It yields the protein CASSPRGWGVDTQYF.

The V call is TRBV7-7, the J call TRBJ2-1, with TRBD2 matching over 7 bases. The length of the CDR3 is 15 residues. V lost 3 bases to trimming and J lost 4 bases; unmatched junction nucleotides: 6. Germline V gene lookup returns CDR1 SSHAT and CDR2 FNYEAQ (reference sequence). As DNA, the CDR3 is TGTGCCAGCAGCTTGCTTGGCGGGGGTTACAATGAGCAGTTCTTC. It encodes CASSLLGGGYNEQFF.

CDR3 residues: CASSSPGQTYEQYF. The CDR3 nucleotides read TGTGCCAGCAGTTCGCCGGGACAGACCTACGAGCAGTACTTC. The J gene is TRBJ2-7, the V gene TRBV6-5, with 7 bases that match TRBD1. The germline V gene encodes CDR1 MNHEY and CDR2 SVGAGI. Trimming cost V 4 bases and J 2 bases; bases outside gene matches: 5. The CDR3 has 14 amino acids.

The gene calls are TRBV10-3 and TRBJ2-1; 7 nucleotides line up with TRBD1. V shed 10 bases, J shed 5 bases, and the junction held 8 bases outside the gene matches. This CDR3 spans 13 amino acids. From germline, CDR1 is ENHRY and CDR2 SYGVKD. CDR3 sequence (DNA): TGTGCCAGCACAGGGGCAGGAGACAATGAGCAGTTCTTC. It is translated as CASTGAGDNEQFF.

The chain combines TRBV24-1 with TRBJ2-5, with 7 bases matching TRBD1. Per germline, CDR1 KGHDR and CDR2 SFDVKD. The CDR3 sequence is 14 residues long. The chain's CDR3 is CDRKDRVPQETQYF. The CDR3 DNA follows: TGTGATCGAAAAGACAGGGTACCCCAAGAGACCCAGTACTTC.

The J gene is TRBJ2-1, the V gene TRBV19; D possibly corresponds to TRBD2 (6 bases). Trimming took off 9 bases at V and 2 bases at J, with 20 bases between the two ends. The CDR3 extends over 16 amino acids. Germline V gene data show CDR1 as LNHDA and CDR2 as SQIVND (reference sequence). CDR3 residues: CASAAEGTGAYNEQFF. CDR3 nucleotides: TGTGCCAGCGCCGCAGAGGGAACGGGAGCCTACAATGAGCAGTTCTTC.

The chain joins TRBV18 to TRBJ1-3; maybe TRBD1 (6 bases). V was shortened by 6 bases and J by 2 bases, with 11 bases between the two germline ends. Germline V lookup: CDR1 KGHSH, CDR2 LQKENI. The CDR3 is 14 residues long. CDR3 bases: TGTGCCAGCTCTCCGGACAGACCTGGAAACACCATATATTTT. It translates to CASSPDRPGNTIYF.

The chain combines TRBV27 with TRBJ2-3; 8 bases line up with TRBD2. V shed 0 bases and J 7 bases; nucleotides not matched to a gene: 9. Looked up from germline, CDR1 is MNHEY and CDR2 is SMNVEV (reference sequence). The CDR3 sequence is 16 residues long. The CDR3 nucleotides read TGTGCCAGCAGTTTATCAGGGGCGGGAGGTTCATATACGCAGTATTTT. It is translated as CASSLSGAGGSYTQYF.

This clone has a single count. The chain combines TRBV9 with TRBJ1-1; the D gene is possibly TRBD1 (5 bases). The CDR3 is made up of 14 amino acids. Germline assignment: CDR1 SGDLS and CDR2 YYNGEE. V was pared by 0 bases and J by 3 bases, with 9 bases between. CDR3 amino acids: CASSVVRGDTEAFF. The CDR3 nucleotides read TGTGCCAGCAGCGTAGTTAGGGGTGACACTGAAGCTTTCTTT.

The chain carries TRBV28 and TRBJ1-2, with 7 bases matching TRBD1. CDR3 length: 15 amino acids. CDR1 is MDHEN, CDR2 SYDVKM, per germline. V lost 5 bases and J lost 6; bases outside the gene matches: 12. The CDR3 here is CASSLGYTGVDGYTF. CDR3 nucleotides: TGTGCCAGCAGTCTTGGGTACACAGGGGTGGATGGCTACACCTTC.